These T cell receptor beta chains were read from a single sample in a study of technical replicates of blood from a handful of donors. The protocol was immunoSEQ multiplex PCR, while the TCRdb copy is restricted to in-frame clones and leaves out a portion. The data hold tens of thousands of clones, with just under 95% observed a single time. Sequenced material: T cells isolated from PBMCs. The receptors shown here come from a human donor in good health. CDR3s include the opening cysteine and the closing phenylalanine or tryptophan. The D gene is left open where the match is weak. Only some rows state a clone size, as once, few, many or a class for expanded clones.

TRBJ1-5,TRBV5-1,TRBD1,once,20,TGCGCCAGCAGCTTGTCCTGGGCGGGAACCGACAGGGTTAGCAATCAGCCCCAGCATTTT,CASSLSWAGTDRVSNQPQHF
TRBJ1-5,TRBV6-1,TRBD1,.,16,TGTGCCAGCAGTGAATTGGGACAGGGATCCAATCAGCCCCAGCATTTT,CASSELGQGSNQPQHF
TRBJ2-7,TRBV10-1,.,.,13,TGCGCCAGCAGCGATGACAAGACCTACGAGCAGTACTTC,CASSDDKTYEQYF
TRBJ2-1,TRBV6-6,.,.,16,TGTGCCAGCAGTTACACTCCCTCTAGTGCCCGTAATGAGCAGTTCTTC,CASSYTPSSARNEQFF
TRBJ2-3,TRBV5-4,TRBD2,.,16,TGTGCCAGCAGCCAGATAGCGGGGCACCCCACAGATACGCAGTATTTT,CASSQIAGHPTDTQYF
TRBJ2-2,TRBV19,.,.,12,TGTGCCAGTAGTATTATTACCGGGGAGCTGTTTTTT,CASSIITGELFF
TRBJ2-1,TRBV30,TRBD1,.,16,TGTGCCTGGACCAATCGGGACAGTCATAACTACAATGAGCAGTTCTTC,CAWTNRDSHNYNEQFF
TRBJ2-5,TRBV13,TRBD2,.,14,TGTGCCAGCAGCCCGGGACTAGGGCAAGAGACCCAGTACTTC,CASSPGLGQETQYF
TRBJ1-6,TRBV13,.,.,15,TGTGCCAGCAGCACCTCGACAGGTCGTGGTTCACCCCTCCACTTT,CASSTSTGRGSPLHF
TRBJ2-1,TRBV28,.,.,11,TGTGCCAGCTGTCTTACTAATGAGCAGTTCTTC,CASCLTNEQFF
TRBJ1-2,TRBV11-3,TRBD1,.,14,TGTGCCAGCAGCTTAGAGGCAGGGGGCCATGGCTACACCTTC,CASSLEAGGHGYTF
TRBJ2-3,TRBV30,TRBD2,.,16,TGTGCCTGGAGTAGGGCTAGCGGGGGGTTGACAGATACGCAGTATTTT,CAWSRASGGLTDTQYF
TRBJ1-5,TRBV15,TRBD1,.,15,TGTGCCACCAGCGTCGATCAGGGGGCCGTTCAGCCCCAGCATTTT,CATSVDQGAVQPQHF
TRBJ2-7,TRBV9,.,.,15,TGTGCCAGCAGCGTAGGGATGGGAGTTATCTACGAGCAGTACTTC,CASSVGMGVIYEQYF
TRBJ2-7,TRBV27,TRBD1,.,15,TGTGCCAGCAGTTTCGAAGGGACAGCCCCCTACGAGCAGTACTTC,CASSFEGTAPYEQYF
TRBJ1-2,TRBV5-8,.,.,15,TGTGCCAGCAGCTTTTTCGTGGGAGCTAAGAATGGCTACACCTTC,CASSFFVGAKNGYTF
TRBJ2-1,TRBV4-2,.,.,17,TGTGCCAGCAGCCAAGAACAGACGGGAATTAGTCGTTATGAGCAGTTCTTC,CASSQEQTGISRYEQFF
TRBJ1-2,TRBV27,.,.,16,TGTGCCAGCAGCACCCCGGGGGGTAGGGGGAACTATGGCTACACCTTC,CASSTPGGRGNYGYTF
TRBJ2-7,TRBV19,TRBD1,.,14,TGTGCCAGTAGTATGCAGGGGGCGCGACTTGAGCAGTACTTC,CASSMQGARLEQYF
TRBJ2-1,TRBV13,.,.,15,TGTGCCAGCAGCTTAGAACCGCTATCCTACAATGAGCAGTTCTTC,CASSLEPLSYNEQFF
TRBJ1-1,TRBV11-2,.,once,14,TGTGCCAGCAGTACCATAGGGAGCCGAACTGAAGCTTTCTTT,CASSTIGSRTEAFF
TRBJ2-5,TRBV5-1,.,.,14,TGCGCCAGCAGCGTGGGACTGCTCCAAGAGACCCAGTACTTC,CASSVGLLQETQYF
TRBJ2-7,TRBV29-1,.,.,11,TGCAGCGTTTTAGCCGTCTACGAGCAGTACTTC,CSVLAVYEQYF